This TCR beta chain is drawn from a study of blood T cells in healthy people across ages. The CDR3 sequence is 15 residues long. Per germline, CDR1 SGHRS and CDR2 YFSETQ. The ends lost 0 bases at V and 5 bases at J; junction bases unmatched: 4. For the second PCR, which ran for roughly 7 to 11 cycles, a sample-barcoded 5' primer and a J-beta primer mix were used. From the 5' RACE reads, TCRdb called clonotypes with MiXCR, one entry per CDR3 protein. Altogether 650,000 to 1,000,000 distinct CDR3 sequences are present, approximately 35% being singletons, with the ten largest covering approximately 12%. Study-wide results and limits: Correlation between TCR beta diversity and naive T cell percentage was strong. Underestimates were what the diversity estimates from one million T cells were considered to be. Relative to aged donors, long-lived donors carried more naive CD4+ cells and displayed higher diversity.

Comment on this clonotype: Its antigen is still unknown.

Sequenced sample: blood. The chain is built from TRBV5-1 and TRBJ2-1, with 8 bases identical to TRBD2. This sequence was found in a man between 18 and 35 years old in good health. The CDR3 is CASSLDLAGNNEQFF. The DNA for the CDR3 is TGCGCCAGCAGCTTGGACCTAGCGGGCAACAATGAGCAGTTCTTC.